Given below is one T cell receptor beta chain in context. Its target is unknown. TCRdb's table, derived via immunoSEQ multiplex PCR, lists solely in-frame clones and lacks some. The repertoire holds about 90,000 clones, with 80% to 95% as singletons. The CDR3 sequence is 15 residues long. The V gene's germline CDR1 is SGHNT and CDR2 YYREEE (reference sequence). The V and J ends lost 4 bases and 8 bases respectively, with 21 bases between them. These data originate in a study of graft-versus-host responses after intestinal transplantation. Background on the study: Recipients obtained multivisceral, liver-intestinal, or isolated intestinal transplants. Study-wide points: Patients who carried graft-donor T cell macrochimerism also had high graft-versus-host to host-versus-graft clonal ratios in their allografts. Researchers found peak circulating GvH clone levels linked to early post-transplant HvG declines. The authors found GvH clones in recipient marrow, some appearing first in ileum or blood.

The J gene is TRBJ1-2, the V gene TRBV5-4; maybe TRBD1 (6 bases). The clonotype was recovered from a human donor who received an intestinal transplant. Sequences were derived from unstimulated CD4+ T cells sorted from spleen or lymph node cells, sampled before intestinal transplant. CDR3 DNA: TGTGCCAGCAGCAGGATGGACAGTTCATCGTGGGGCTACACCTTC. As protein: CASSRMDSSSWGYTF.